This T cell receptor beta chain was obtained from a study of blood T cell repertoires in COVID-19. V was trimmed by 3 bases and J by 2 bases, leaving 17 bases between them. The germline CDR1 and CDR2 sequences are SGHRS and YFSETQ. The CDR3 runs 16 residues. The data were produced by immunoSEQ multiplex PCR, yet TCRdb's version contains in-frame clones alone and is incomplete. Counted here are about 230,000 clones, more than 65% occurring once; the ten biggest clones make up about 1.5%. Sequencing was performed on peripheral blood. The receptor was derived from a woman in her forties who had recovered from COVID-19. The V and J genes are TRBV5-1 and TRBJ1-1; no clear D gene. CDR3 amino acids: CASSSGLGAGNTEAFF. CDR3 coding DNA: TGCGCCAGCAGCTCCGGGTTGGGAGCGGGTAACACTGAAGCTTTCTTT. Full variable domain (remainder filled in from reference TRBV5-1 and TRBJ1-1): KAGVTQTPRYLIKTRGQQVTLSCSPISGHRSVSWYQQTPGQGLQFLFEYFSETQRNKGNFPGRFSGRQFSNSRSEMNVSTLELGDSALYLCASSSGLGAGNTEAFFGQGTRLTVV.